This T cell receptor (beta chain) was recovered during a study of post-analysis software for immune sequencing data. General study results and limits: Higher frequency in patients than in controls was seen for about five TRBV segments, with TRBV5-6, TRBV5-1 and TRBV20-1 among them. Controls had significantly higher normalized Chao1 diversity than multiple sclerosis patients.

The J segment lost 4 bases and the V segment lost 5 bases, leaving 4 bases of the junction unmatched. The CDR3 has 14 residues. Germline CDR1 and CDR2: DFQATT and SNEGSKA (reference sequence). This clonotype showed up just a few times. Its antigen remains unidentified. Unique molecular identifiers featured in each of the TCR beta cDNA libraries. MiXCR was run by TCRdb on the PCR reads, yielding one entry per CDR3 protein. In the table there are fewer than 600,000 distinct CDR3 sequences, roughly 46% of which are singletons. This TCR came from a girl aged 5-17 years with multiple sclerosis. V and J are TRBV20-1 and TRBJ2-1, with 11 nucleotides matching TRBD2. Sequencing was performed on blood. The CDR3 loop reads CSALGLAEYNEQFF. The CDR3 DNA follows: TGCAGTGCTCTGGGACTAGCGGAATACAATGAGCAGTTCTTC.